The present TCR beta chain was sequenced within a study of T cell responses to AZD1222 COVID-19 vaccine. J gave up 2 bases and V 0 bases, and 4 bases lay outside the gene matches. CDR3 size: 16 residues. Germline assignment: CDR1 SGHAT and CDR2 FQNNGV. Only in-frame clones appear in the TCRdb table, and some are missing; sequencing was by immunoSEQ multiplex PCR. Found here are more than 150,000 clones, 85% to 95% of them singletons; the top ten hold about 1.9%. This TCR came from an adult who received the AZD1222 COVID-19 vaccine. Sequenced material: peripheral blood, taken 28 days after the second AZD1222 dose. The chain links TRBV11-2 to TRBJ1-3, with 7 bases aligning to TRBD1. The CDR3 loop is CASSLDQGGTGNTIYF. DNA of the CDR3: TGTGCCAGCAGCTTAGATCAGGGGGGCACTGGAAACACCATATATTTT.